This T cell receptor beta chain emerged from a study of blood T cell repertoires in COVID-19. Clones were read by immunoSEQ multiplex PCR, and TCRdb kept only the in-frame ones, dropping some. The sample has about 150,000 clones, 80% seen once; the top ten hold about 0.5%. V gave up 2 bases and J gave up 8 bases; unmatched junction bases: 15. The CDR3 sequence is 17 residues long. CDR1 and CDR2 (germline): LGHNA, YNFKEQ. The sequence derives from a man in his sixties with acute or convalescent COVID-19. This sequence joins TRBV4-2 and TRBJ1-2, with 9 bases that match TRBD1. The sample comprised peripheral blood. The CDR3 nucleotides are TGTGCCAGCAGCCAAAATAGTTCGCCGGGACAGGGAGGAGGCTACACCTTC. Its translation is CASSQNSSPGQGGGYTF.